This entry is about one T cell receptor beta chain. The antigen is not known. A junction boundary mismatches the germline segment, possibly from a read error. The record originates from a study of shared clonotypes between healthy human individuals. Study-wide context: The donor pool was made up of two women and a few men aged 18 to 49.

The assay was carried out at the deep level. What was sequenced on ten immunoSEQ deep assay plates was unsorted PBMC DNA. Clones were read by immunoSEQ multiplex PCR, and TCRdb kept only the in-frame ones, dropping some. The sample includes about 480,000 clones, 79% of them seen just once. Whole-study results and caveats: Sequencing depth was expected to affect clonotype sharing among donors.

The CDR3 runs 14 residues. The V gene's germline CDR1 is SGHNT and CDR2 YYREEE (reference sequence). The sequenced material came from PBMCs. The origin of this receptor is a woman aged 35 to 49 in good health. Some clones in this sample may be carry-over from other donors' samples. This chain links TRBV5-4 with TRBJ2-5, with 7 positions matching TRBD2. The CDR3: CASTLWGRVETQYF. The CDR3 DNA sequence: TGTGCCAGCACCTTGTGGGGGAGGGTGGAGACCCAGTACTTC.